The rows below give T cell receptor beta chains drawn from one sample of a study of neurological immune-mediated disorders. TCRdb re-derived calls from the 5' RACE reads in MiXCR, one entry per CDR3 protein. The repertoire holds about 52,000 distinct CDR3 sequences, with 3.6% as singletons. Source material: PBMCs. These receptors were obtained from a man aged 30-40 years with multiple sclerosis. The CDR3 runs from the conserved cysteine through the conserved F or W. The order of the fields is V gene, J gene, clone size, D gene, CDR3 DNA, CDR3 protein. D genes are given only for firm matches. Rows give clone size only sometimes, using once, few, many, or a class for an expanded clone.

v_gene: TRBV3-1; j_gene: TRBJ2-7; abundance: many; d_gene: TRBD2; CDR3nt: TGTGCCAGCAGCCAAGTAGTGCCGGGACTAGCGGGGGGCCGTTACGAGCAGTACTTC; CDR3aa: CASSQVVPGLAGGRYEQYF
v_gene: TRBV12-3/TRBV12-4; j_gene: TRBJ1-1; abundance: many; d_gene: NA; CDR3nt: TGTGCCAGCAGTTTAGTCGCCACTGAAGCTTTCTTT; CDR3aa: CASSLVATEAFF
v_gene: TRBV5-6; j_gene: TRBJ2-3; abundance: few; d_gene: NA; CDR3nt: TGTGCCAGCAGCTCACCCCGGACAGCCCTCACAGATACGCAGTATTTT; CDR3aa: CASSSPRTALTDTQYF
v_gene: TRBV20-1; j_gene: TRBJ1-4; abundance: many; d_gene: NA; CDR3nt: TGCAGTGCTTGGCACCGACACTCCTCAAAACTGTTTTTT; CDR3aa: CSAWHRHSSKLFF
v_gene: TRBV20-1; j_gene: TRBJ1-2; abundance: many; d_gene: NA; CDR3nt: TGCAGTGCTAGGCGGGGTAGTTTAGGCTACACCTTC; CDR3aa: CSARRGSLGYTF
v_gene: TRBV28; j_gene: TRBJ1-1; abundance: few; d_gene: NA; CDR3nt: TGTGCCAGCACCCCCAGAACCCGGACTGAAGCTTTCTTT; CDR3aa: CASTPRTRTEAFF
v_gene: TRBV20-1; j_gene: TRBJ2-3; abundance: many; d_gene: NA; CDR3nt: TGCAGTGCCAGGGGGGCGCAGACAGATACGCAGTATTTT; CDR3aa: CSARGAQTDTQYF
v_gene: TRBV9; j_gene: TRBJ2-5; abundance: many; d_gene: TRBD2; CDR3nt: TGTGCCAGCAGCATGGCGGGAGGGGGAGAGACCCAGTACTTC; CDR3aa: CASSMAGGGETQYF
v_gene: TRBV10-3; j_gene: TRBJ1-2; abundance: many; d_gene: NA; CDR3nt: TGTGCCATCAGTGAGGGACTACGAATCTATGGCTACACCTTC; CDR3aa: CAISEGLRIYGYTF
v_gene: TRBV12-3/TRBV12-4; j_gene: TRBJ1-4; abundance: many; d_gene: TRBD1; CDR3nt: TGTGCCAGCACAAGACAGGGGGCGGATGAAAAACTGTTTTTT; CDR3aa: CASTRQGADEKLFF
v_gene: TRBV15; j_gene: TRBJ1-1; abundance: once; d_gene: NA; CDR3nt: TGTGCCACCAGCAGAGACTACACCCAGCCCGAAGCTTTCTTT; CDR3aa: CATSRDYTQPEAFF
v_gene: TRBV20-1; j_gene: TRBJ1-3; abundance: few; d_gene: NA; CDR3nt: TGCAGTGCTAGAAAAGCAGGGTTGGAAAAAACCATATATTTT; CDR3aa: CSARKAGLEKTIYF
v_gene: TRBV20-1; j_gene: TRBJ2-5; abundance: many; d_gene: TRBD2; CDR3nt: TGCAGTCCGCGGACTAGCGGGAGAAATCAAGAGACCCAGTACTTC; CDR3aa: CSPRTSGRNQETQYF
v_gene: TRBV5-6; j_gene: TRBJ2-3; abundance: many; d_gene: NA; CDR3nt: TGTGCCAGCACCCTTATTACGACAGATACGCAGTATTTT; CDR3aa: CASTLITTDTQYF
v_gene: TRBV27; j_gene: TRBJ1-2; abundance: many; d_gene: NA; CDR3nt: TGTGCCAGCAGTTTACGTCCCCGGGATGGCTACACCTTC; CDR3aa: CASSLRPRDGYTF
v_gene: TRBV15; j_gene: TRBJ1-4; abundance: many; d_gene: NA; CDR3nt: TGTGCCACCAGCTTGGGGACACTCAATGAAAAACTGTTTTTT; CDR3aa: CATSLGTLNEKLFF
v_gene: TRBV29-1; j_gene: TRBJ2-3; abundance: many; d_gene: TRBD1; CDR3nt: TGCAGCGTTAGTGGGACAGCTAGCACAGATACGCAGTATTTT; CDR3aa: CSVSGTASTDTQYF
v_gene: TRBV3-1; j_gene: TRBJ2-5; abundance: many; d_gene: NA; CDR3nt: TGTGCCAGCAGCCAAGGGGAGACCCAGTACTTC; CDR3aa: CASSQGETQYF
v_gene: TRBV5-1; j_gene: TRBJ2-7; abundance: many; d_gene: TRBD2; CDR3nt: TGCGCCAGCAGCCCGGGGGGAGGCGAGCAGTACTTC; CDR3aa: CASSPGGGEQYF
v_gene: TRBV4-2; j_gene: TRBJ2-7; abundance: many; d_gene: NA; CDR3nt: TGTGCCAGCAGCCAAGTTTTCGGGGACGAGCAGTACTTC; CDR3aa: CASSQVFGDEQYF
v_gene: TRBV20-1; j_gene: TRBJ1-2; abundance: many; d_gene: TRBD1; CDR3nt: TGCAGTGCTAGGACAGGGGTTCATGGCTACACCTTC; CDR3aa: CSARTGVHGYTF
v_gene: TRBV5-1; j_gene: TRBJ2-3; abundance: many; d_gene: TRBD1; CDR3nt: TGCGCCAGCAGCTCCCGGGACAGGGGGTTAGATACGCAGTATTTT; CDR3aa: CASSSRDRGLDTQYF
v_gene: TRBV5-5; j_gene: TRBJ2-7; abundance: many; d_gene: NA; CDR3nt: TGTGCCAGCAGCTTGTCGCGCGAGCAGTACTTC; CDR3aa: CASSLSREQYF
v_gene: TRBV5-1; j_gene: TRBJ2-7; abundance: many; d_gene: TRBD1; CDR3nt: TGCGCCAGCAGCTTGGGTCCGGGACAGGGGCCGGGGTCCTACGAGCAGTACTTC; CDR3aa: CASSLGPGQGPGSYEQYF
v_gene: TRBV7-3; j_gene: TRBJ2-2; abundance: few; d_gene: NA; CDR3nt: TGTGCCAGCAGCTTGTCAGGGAGCACCGGGGAGCTGTTTTTT; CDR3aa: CASSLSGSTGELFF
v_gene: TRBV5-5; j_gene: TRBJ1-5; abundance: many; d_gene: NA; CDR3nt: TGTGCCAGCAGCGTCCAGGGGACACAGCCCCAGCATTTT; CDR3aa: CASSVQGTQPQHF
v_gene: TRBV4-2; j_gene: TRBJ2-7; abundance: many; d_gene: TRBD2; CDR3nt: TGTGCCAGCAGCCGGGGGTCGGGGGGGGCGCGCAACGAGCAGTACTTC; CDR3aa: CASSRGSGGARNEQYF
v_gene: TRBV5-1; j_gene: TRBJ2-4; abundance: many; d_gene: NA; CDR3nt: TGCGCCAGCAGCTTGGGAGGGAGCCAAAACATTCAGTACTTC; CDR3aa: CASSLGGSQNIQYF
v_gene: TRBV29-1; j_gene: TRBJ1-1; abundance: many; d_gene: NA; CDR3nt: TGCAGCGAAACCCGCTCCAGGGGCACTGAAGCTTTCTTT; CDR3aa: CSETRSRGTEAFF
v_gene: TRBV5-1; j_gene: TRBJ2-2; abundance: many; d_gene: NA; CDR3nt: TGCGCCAGCAGAGGTCCCCAAGTGAACACCGGGGAGCTGTTTTTT; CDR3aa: CASRGPQVNTGELFF
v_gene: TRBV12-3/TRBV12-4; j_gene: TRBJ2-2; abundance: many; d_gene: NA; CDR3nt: TGTGCCAGCAGTTGGATGACCGGGGAGCTGTTTTTT; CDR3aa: CASSWMTGELFF
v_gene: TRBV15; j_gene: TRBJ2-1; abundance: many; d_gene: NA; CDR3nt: TGTGCCACCAGCAGAGATCTAGGGGGGGCGAAAAATGAGCAGTTCTTC; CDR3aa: CATSRDLGGAKNEQFF
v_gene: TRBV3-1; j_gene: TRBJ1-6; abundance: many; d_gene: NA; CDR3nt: TGTGCCAGCAGCCAAGCGTCTTGGACCTACGGTAATTCACCCCTCCACTTT; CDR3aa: CASSQASWTYGNSPLHF
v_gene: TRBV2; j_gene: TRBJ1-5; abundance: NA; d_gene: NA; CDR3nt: TGTGCCAGCAGTGCCCGGGGGTGGGGCAATCAGCCCCAGCATTTT; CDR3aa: CASSARGWGNQPQHF
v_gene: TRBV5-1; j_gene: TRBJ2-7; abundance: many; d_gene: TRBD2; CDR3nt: TGCGCCAGCAGCTTCGCTAGCGGGGGTTCCTACGAGCAGTACTTC; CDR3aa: CASSFASGGSYEQYF
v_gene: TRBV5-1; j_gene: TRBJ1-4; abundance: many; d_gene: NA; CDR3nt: TGCGCCAGCAGCTTACGGGACACTAATGAAAAACTGTTTTTT; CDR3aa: CASSLRDTNEKLFF
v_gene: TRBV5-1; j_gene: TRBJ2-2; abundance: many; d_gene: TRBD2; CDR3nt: TGCGCCAGCAGCATAAGCGGGAGTAACACCGGGGAGCTGTTTTTT; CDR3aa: CASSISGSNTGELFF
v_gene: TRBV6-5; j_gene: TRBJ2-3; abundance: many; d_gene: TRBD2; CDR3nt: TGTGCCAGCAGTTATAGCGGGGGAGCAGATACGCAGTATTTT; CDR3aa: CASSYSGGADTQYF
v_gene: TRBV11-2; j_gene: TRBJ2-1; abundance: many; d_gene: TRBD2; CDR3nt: TGTGCCAGCAGCTTAGAAGCGGGAGGCCGCAATGAGCAGTTCTTC; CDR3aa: CASSLEAGGRNEQFF
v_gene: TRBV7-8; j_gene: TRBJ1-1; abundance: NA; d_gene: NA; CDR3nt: TGTGCCAGCAGCCTGGAGGACAGTTTATTAAGGACTGAAGCTTTCTTT; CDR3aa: CASSLEDSLLRTEAFF
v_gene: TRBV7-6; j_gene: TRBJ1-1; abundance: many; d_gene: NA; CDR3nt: TGTGCCAGCAGCTCTTCGTCAACTGAAGCTTTCTTT; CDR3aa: CASSSSSTEAFF
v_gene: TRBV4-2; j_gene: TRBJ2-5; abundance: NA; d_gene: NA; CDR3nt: TGTGCCAGCAGCCAAGACGACCCCTCGGCCCAGTACTTC; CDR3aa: CASSQDDPSAQYF
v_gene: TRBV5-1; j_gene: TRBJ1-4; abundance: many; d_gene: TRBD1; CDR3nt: TGCGCCAGCAGCCCCCTTCAGGGGGACGAAAAACTGTTTTTT; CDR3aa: CASSPLQGDEKLFF